A single sample gave rise to the 31 T cell receptor beta chains below, sequenced in a study of human T cells and chemical hapten exposure. Indicated time point: pre-sensitization, week 0. The treatment here: therapeutic diphenylcyclopropenone sensitization with weekly scalp DPC. The authors extracted total RNA from unfractionated whole blood. One entry per CDR3 protein, called by TCRdb with MiXCR from the RACE reads. Among about 30,000 distinct CDR3 sequences listed, over 9% were seen once. The sample here was whole blood, taken in connection with sensitization to the hapten diphenylcyclopropenone (DPC). The receptors shown here come from a man aged 50-60 years with alopecia areata. Some clones in this sample may be carry-over from other donors' samples.

The chain combines TRBV28 with TRBJ2-1; 8 bases map to TRBD1. The CDR3 extends over 15 amino acids. Germline V gene sequence: CDR1 MDHEN, CDR2 SYDVKM. V trimming: 6 bases; J trimming: 8 bases; junction bases outside the gene matches: 12. DNA of the CDR3: TGTGCCAGCAGGCACGGGACAGGTAAACTCTATGAGCAGTTCTTC. It yields the protein CASRHGTGKLYEQFF. The entire variable domain, with the rest obtained from reference TRBV28 and TRBJ2-1, is as follows: DVKVTQSSRYLVKRTGEKVFLECVQDMDHENMFWYRQDPGLGLRLIYFSYDVKMKEKGDIPEGYSVSREKKERFSLILESASTNQTSMYLCASRHGTGKLYEQFFGPGTRLTVL.

This clonotype was recorded at least ten times. The chain carries TRBV28 and TRBJ1-5; no definite D call. The V gene lost 10 bases and the J gene lost 1 base, with 8 bases spanning the gap. CDR1 and CDR2 from the germline V gene are MDHEN and SYDVKM. This CDR3 spans 12 amino acids. CDR3 coding DNA: TGTGCCACCGAAGACAGCAATCAGCCCCAGCATTTT. Its protein product is CATEDSNQPQHF.

This clonotype was counted only a few times. The chain links TRBV7-9 to TRBJ2-7, with 7 positions matching TRBD2. The germline V gene encodes CDR1 SEHNR and CDR2 FQNEAQ (reference sequence). The CDR3 runs 14 residues. The V and J ends lost 6 bases and 2 bases, in that order; junction bases with no gene match: 7. CDR3 residues: CASRHLAATYEQYF. CDR3 in DNA: TGTGCCAGCAGACATCTAGCGGCCACCTACGAGCAGTACTTC.

The chain uses TRBV20-1 and TRBJ2-7, with D possibly matching TRBD2 (6 bases). In germline, CDR1 is DFQATT, CDR2 SNEGSKA (reference sequence). The CDR3 sequence is 14 residues long. The V end was cut by 5 bases, the J end by 3 bases, with 17 bases between. CDR3 coding DNA: TGCAGTGCTCCAAGGCACGGGGGAAACTACGAGCAGTACTTC. It codes for CSAPRHGGNYEQYF.

This clonotype was found a few times. One end of the junction varies from germline; a read error may be responsible. This chain uses TRBV29-1 with TRBJ2-1; 7 nucleotides line up with TRBD2. Germline loops: CDR1 SQVTM, CDR2 ANQGSEA. The length of the CDR3 is 10 residues. The CDR3 loop reads CSVEEGGKIF. The CDR3 DNA reads TGCAGCGTTGAAGAGGGAGGGAAGATCTTC.

CDR3 protein: CASSQYWGDTQYF. For the CDR3, the DNA is TGTGCCAGCAGCCAGTATTGGGGAGATACGCAGTATTTT. V and J are TRBV14 and TRBJ2-3; D unresolved. The germline V and J ends were trimmed by 3 bases and 5 bases, with 9 bases remaining between them. This CDR3 has 13 amino acids. The germline V gene has CDR1 SGHDN and CDR2 FVKESK.

This clonotype came up a few times. This chain uses TRBV9 with TRBJ2-3; 8 bases match TRBD2. The CDR3 spans 15 residues. Germline V gene data show CDR1 as SGDLS and CDR2 as YYNGEE. Trimming took 6 bases from V and 5 from J; bases not matched to a gene: 11. The CDR3 coding sequence is TGTGCCAGCAAAAATAGCGGGAATATTAAAGATACGCAGTATTTT. Protein product: CASKNSGNIKDTQYF.

This clonotype has a count of ten or more. This rearrangement joins TRBV29-1 to TRBJ2-5; TRBD2 matches 8 bases. The CDR3 totals 15 residues. V shed 6 bases, J shed 5 bases, and the junction held 14 bases outside the gene matches. Looked up from germline, CDR1 is SQVTM and CDR2 is ANQGSEA. The CDR3 DNA reads as TGCAGCGTCCAACCAGGCAGCGGGAGAATCGAGACCCAGTACTTC. It yields the protein CSVQPGSGRIETQYF.

This clonotype was observed a few times. Germline and junction disagree at one end, which may indicate a read error. This sequence joins TRBV7-7 and TRBJ2-3, with unresolved D. Germline V gives CDR1 SSHAT, CDR2 FNYEAQ (reference sequence). The CDR3 is 14 residues long. Here the CDR3 DNA reads TGTGCTAGCAGCTTAAATCCGGCGGCTGATACGCAGTATTTT. Translated, it gives CASSLNPAADTQYF.

The sample holds many counts of this clonotype. The genes are TRBV7-2 and TRBJ2-7; 12 bases fit TRBD2. The V and J ends lost 0 bases and 5 bases, in that order; junction bases with no gene match: 11. The germline CDR1 and CDR2 sequences are SGHTA and FQGNSA. The length of the CDR3 is 18 residues. The chain's CDR3 is CASSLAILAGGLSDEQYF. Here the CDR3 DNA reads TGTGCCAGCAGCTTAGCGATCCTAGCGGGGGGGCTTTCGGACGAGCAGTACTTC.

The chain couples TRBV7-2 to TRBJ2-7; 13 nucleotides agree with TRBD2. V shed 6 bases and J 6 bases; nucleotides not matched to a gene: 8. In germline, CDR1 is SGHTA, CDR2 FQGNSA. This CDR3 contains 15 residues. Here the CDR3 DNA reads TGTGCCAGCAGTCGATGGACTAGCGGGAGTTCCGAGCAGTACTTC. Amino acids: CASSRWTSGSSEQYF. Complete variable domain (other parts from reference TRBV7-2 and TRBJ2-7): GAGVSQSPSNKVTEKGKDVELRCDPISGHTALYWYRQSLGQGLEFLIYFQGNSAPDKSGLPSDRFSAERTGGSVSTLTIQRTQQEDSAVYLCASSRWTSGSSEQYFGPGTRLTVT.

The V and J genes are TRBV6-2 or TRBV6-3 and TRBJ2-1; the match to TRBD2 covers 8 bases. CDR3 length: 14 residues. Germline V gene sequence: CDR1 MNHEY, CDR2 SVGEGT. J lost 8 bases, V lost 5 bases, and 8 bases had no gene match. CDR3 sequence (DNA): TGTGCCAGCAGTCAAGGGCGGGAGGCGGATGAGCAGTTCTTC. Amino acid sequence: CASSQGREADEQFF.

In this sample, this clonotype turned up a few times. The J gene is TRBJ1-1, the V gene TRBV3-1, with 9 bases matching TRBD1. The CDR3 has 12 residues. Trimming removed 5 bases from V and 9 bases from J; junction bases left unmatched: 4. Germline CDR1 reads LGHDT; CDR2 reads YNNKEL (reference sequence). CDR3 nucleotides: TGTGCCAGCAGCGGACAGGGGCAGAAAGCTTTCTTT. Translated, it gives CASSGQGQKAFF.

This clonotype came up many times. The chain uses TRBV29-1 and TRBJ2-7; TRBD1 matches at 7 bases. Germline V CDR1 and CDR2: SQVTM, ANQGSEA. V lost 6 bases to trimming and J lost 3 bases; unmatched junction nucleotides: 5. CDR3 length: 12 residues. Here the CDR3 reads CSVTGENYEQYF. CDR3 bases: TGCAGCGTAACAGGGGAGAACTACGAGCAGTACTTC.

The V and J genes are TRBV19 and TRBJ1-5; D remains unclear. The germline CDR1 and CDR2 sequences are LNHDA and SQIVND (reference sequence). The CDR3 covers 13 residues. With 3 bases removed from V and 4 bases from J, the gap between germline ends came to 7 bases. CDR3 sequence reads: CASSMSGNQPQHF. CDR3 DNA sequence: TGTGCCAGTAGTATGAGCGGTAATCAGCCCCAGCATTTT.

This clonotype showed up many times. V gene TRBV28 combines with J gene TRBJ1-1; D uncertain. V lost 3 bases and J 2 bases, leaving 16 bases between the germline ends. CDR1 MDHEN and CDR2 SYDVKM come from the germline V gene. The CDR3 has 16 amino acids. In DNA, the CDR3 is TGTGCCAGCAGTTTCTTCTCCGGGCGGGTAAACACTGAAGCTTTCTTT. Translation: CASSFFSGRVNTEAFF. Complete variable domain (other parts from reference TRBV28 and TRBJ1-1): DVKVTQSSRYLVKRTGEKVFLECVQDMDHENMFWYRQDPGLGLRLIYFSYDVKMKEKGDIPEGYSVSREKKERFSLILESASTNQTSMYLCASSFFSGRVNTEAFFGQGTRLTVV.

The sample holds many counts of this clonotype. The chain combines TRBV18 with TRBJ1-5; perhaps TRBD1 as D (5 bases). CDR1 KGHSH and CDR2 LQKENI come from the germline V gene. Trimming took 2 bases from V and 6 from J, leaving 11 bases between them. The CDR3 has 14 residues. CDR3 sequence (DNA): TGTGCCAGCTCACCAGACCCCGGGGGTCAGCCCCAGCATTTT. Translated, it gives CASSPDPGGQPQHF.

This clonotype counts as medium-sized (0.01 to 0.1%). J is TRBJ2-5 and V is TRBV7-8; D might be TRBD2 (6 bases). CDR3 size: 14 residues. Trimming cost V 5 bases and J 1 base, with 11 bases left between them. Germline CDR1 and CDR2: SGHVS and FQNEAQ. CDR3 DNA: TGTGCCAGCAGCCAAGGGACTTTCCAAGAGACCCAGTACTTC. Amino acid sequence: CASSQGTFQETQYF.

This clonotype was detected a few times. The chain is built from TRBV10-3 and TRBJ2-4; TRBD2 agrees at 7 bases. The CDR3 consists of 14 residues. Per germline, CDR1 ENHRY and CDR2 SYGVKD. V trimming: 4 bases; J trimming: 2 bases; junction bases outside the gene matches: 2. The CDR3 DNA reads TGTGCCATCAGTGGCGGGGGAACCAAAAACATTCAGTACTTC. This codes for CAISGGGTKNIQYF.

This clonotype was seen at least ten times. The genes are TRBV7-9 and TRBJ2-5, with D possibly called TRBD1 or TRBD2 (6 bases each). The V gene's germline CDR1 is SEHNR and CDR2 FQNEAQ (reference sequence). Trimming took off 5 bases at V and 4 bases at J, with 17 bases between the two ends. This CDR3 comprises 15 residues. The chain's CDR3 is CASSGGARGAETQYF. The CDR3 coding sequence is TGTGCCAGCAGCGGCGGAGCGAGGGGGGCAGAGACCCAGTACTTC.

The chain combines TRBV29-1 with TRBJ2-3, with D tentatively TRBD2 (5 bases). Germline lookup yields CDR1 SQVTM and CDR2 ANQGSEA. The CDR3 length is 13 residues. The CDR3, as DNA: TGCGGAGGAGAGGAGAGGGCCACGGATACGCAGTATTTT. Residues: CGGEERATDTQYF.

This chain connects TRBV18 to TRBJ1-2; D is uncertain. Looked up from germline, CDR1 is KGHSH and CDR2 is LQKENI. Trimming pared 6 bases from V and 8 bases from J, leaving 10 bases between. The length of the CDR3 is 11 residues. The CDR3 bases are TGTGCCAGCTCCCCGGGAGACGGCTACACCTTC. This translates into CASSPGDGYTF.

This clonotype was seen a few times. V and J are TRBV15 and TRBJ2-7, with TRBD2 matching 7 bases. CDR3 length equals 14 residues. V lost 8 bases and J lost 0; bases outside the gene matches: 7. The V gene's germline CDR1 is LNHNV and CDR2 YYDKDF (reference sequence). Here the CDR3 reads CATQPGLNSYEQYF. The CDR3 nucleotides read TGTGCCACCCAGCCGGGACTAAACTCCTACGAGCAGTACTTC.

The J gene is TRBJ2-7, the V gene TRBV15; no clear D. V was shortened by 3 bases and J by 0 bases, with 9 bases between the two germline ends. The CDR3 is 14 amino acids. Germline V lookup: CDR1 LNHNV, CDR2 YYDKDF (reference sequence). The CDR3 sequence is CATSRTASSYEQYF. Here the CDR3 DNA reads TGTGCCACCAGCAGGACTGCAAGCTCCTACGAGCAGTACTTC.

This clonotype has more than one count but fewer than ten. V gene TRBV21-1 combines with J gene TRBJ2-7. TRBV21-1 is an annotated pseudogene. The CDR3 spans 8 residues. The CDR3: CANFREYF. The CDR3 DNA reads as TGTGCCAACTTTCGCGAGTACTTC.

The chain joins TRBV25-1 to TRBJ2-1; 9 bases match TRBD2. The CDR3 contains 13 residues. V lost 7 bases and J lost 7; bases outside the gene matches: 5. The germline V gene encodes CDR1 MGHDK and CDR2 SYGVNS. In nucleotides, the CDR3 is TGTGCCAGCACAGCGGGAGGAATAAATGAGCAGTTCTTC. It specifies CASTAGGINEQFF.

This clonotype was observed at least ten times. Germline is not matched at one junction end, which may reflect a read error. The rearrangement links TRBV7-7 to TRBJ2-1; D is tentatively TRBD1 or TRBD2 (5 bases each). Germline V gene lookup returns CDR1 SSHAT and CDR2 FNYEAQ (reference sequence). The CDR3 runs to 13 residues. CDR3 loop: CASSLGDVNEQFF. The CDR3 region has the DNA TGTGCTAGCAGCTTAGGGGACGTCAATGAGCAGTTCTTC.

This clonotype has a count of ten or more. The rearrangement uses TRBV7-9 and TRBJ2-5; D not certain. CDR3 length equals 14 residues. In germline, CDR1 is SEHNR, CDR2 FQNEAQ (reference sequence). With 1 base removed from V and 0 bases from J, the gap between germline ends came to 6 bases. DNA for the CDR3: TGTGCCAGCAGCTTAGAGGGAAACCAAGAGACCCAGTACTTC. Its protein is CASSLEGNQETQYF.

This clonotype was seen at least ten times. This chain connects TRBV11-2 to TRBJ2-1; no clear D gene. There are 11 residues in the CDR3. Trimming took 1 base from V and 15 from J, leaving 10 bases between them. In germline, CDR1 is SGHAT, CDR2 FQNNGV. Here the CDR3 reads CASSLASNPFF. The CDR3 coding sequence is TGTGCCAGCAGCTTAGCATCCAATCCGTTCTTC.

This clonotype turned up a few times. The rearrangement joins TRBV20-1 to TRBJ2-5; 10 bases are shared with TRBD2. CDR3 length equals 14 residues. V lost 5 bases to trimming and J lost 5 bases; unmatched junction nucleotides: 8. The V gene's germline CDR1 is DFQATT and CDR2 SNEGSKA (reference sequence). CDR3 region: CSALSSGRGETQYF. The CDR3 DNA is TGCAGTGCTTTGTCTAGCGGGAGAGGGGAGACCCAGTACTTC.

This clonotype came up a few times. V gene TRBV12-3 or TRBV12-4 combines with J gene TRBJ2-1; TRBD2 matches 7 bases. The J segment lost 0 bases and the V segment lost 5 bases, leaving 4 bases of the junction unmatched. This CDR3 has 15 residues. The CDR3 bases are TGTGCCAGCAGTCCTAGCGGTAACTCCTACAATGAGCAGTTCTTC. Amino acids: CASSPSGNSYNEQFF.